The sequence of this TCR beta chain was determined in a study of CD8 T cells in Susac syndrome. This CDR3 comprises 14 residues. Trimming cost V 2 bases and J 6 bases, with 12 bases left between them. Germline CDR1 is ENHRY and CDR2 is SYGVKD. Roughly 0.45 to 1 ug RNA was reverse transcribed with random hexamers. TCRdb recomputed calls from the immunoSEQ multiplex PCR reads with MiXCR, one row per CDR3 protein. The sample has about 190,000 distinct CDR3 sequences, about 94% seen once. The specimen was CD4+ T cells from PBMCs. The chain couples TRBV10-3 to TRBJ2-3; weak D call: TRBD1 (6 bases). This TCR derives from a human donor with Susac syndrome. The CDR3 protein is CAISEGQGRDTQYF. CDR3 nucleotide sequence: TGTGCCATCAGTGAGGGTCAGGGGCGCGATACGCAGTATTTT.